This entry lists 28 T cell receptor beta chains sequenced from one sample in a study of OX40 agonist ivuxolimab in advanced cancers. The protocol was immunoSEQ multiplex PCR, while the TCRdb copy is restricted to in-frame clones and leaves out a portion. The top ten clones hold approximately 10% of a sample with 70,000 or so clones, over 80% of them seen once. Here the sequenced sample was CD4+ or CD8+ T cells sorted from blood, taken in a trial of the OX40 agonist ivuxolimab. These receptor sequences come from an adult with an advanced solid tumor such as melanoma, head and neck, liver or kidney cancer.

The chain joins TRBV7-3 to TRBJ2-2; 14 bases line up with TRBD2. CDR3 length: 13 amino acids. CDR1 is SGHTA, CDR2 FQGTGA, per germline. For the CDR3, the DNA is TGTGCGCAGACTAGCGGGAGGGCCGGGGAGCTGTTTTTT. Protein: CAQTSGRAGELFF. Drawing the rest from reference TRBV7-3 and TRBJ2-2, the complete variable domain is GAGVSQTPSNKVTEKGKYVELRCDPISGHTALYWYRQSLGQGPEFLIYFQGTGAADDSGLPNDRFFAVRPEGSVSTLKIQRTERGDSAVYLCAQTSGRAGELFFGEGSRLTVL.

V gene TRBV4-1 combines with J gene TRBJ2-5; 8 bases are shared with TRBD1. After removal of 1 base from V and 7 bases from J, the junction contained 11 bases not matched to a gene. CDR1 and CDR2 (germline): MGHRA, YSYEKL. CDR3 length equals 16 residues. The DNA of the CDR3 is TGCGCCAGCAGCCAAGGACAGGGGCCCCGAATTGGGACCCAGTACTTC. Its protein product is CASSQGQGPRIGTQYF.

This sequence joins TRBV7-2 and TRBJ2-7; D possibly corresponds to TRBD2 (6 bases). V gave up 0 bases and J gave up 0 bases, with 9 bases separating them. Germline V gene lookup returns CDR1 SGHTA and CDR2 FQGNSA. This CDR3 is 15 amino acids long. Here the CDR3 reads CASSLAGGLSYEQYF. Written as DNA, the CDR3 is TGTGCCAGCAGCTTAGCGGGAGGCCTCTCCTACGAGCAGTACTTC.

V is TRBV19 and J is TRBJ1-5; 10 nucleotides align to TRBD1. Germline V lookup: CDR1 LNHDA, CDR2 SQIVND (reference sequence). The length of the CDR3 is 17 residues. J lost 5 bases, V lost 3 bases, and 10 bases had no gene match. The CDR3 reads CASSIGYRDRGYQPQHF. The CDR3 nucleotides read TGTGCCAGTAGTATCGGGTACCGGGACAGGGGTTATCAGCCCCAGCATTTT. Combining the CDR3 with reference TRBV19 and TRBJ1-5 gives the whole variable domain DGGITQSPKYLFRKEGQNVTLSCEQNLNHDAMYWYRQDPGQGLRLIYYSQIVNDFQKGDIAEGYSVSREKKESFPLTVTSAQKNPTAFYLCASSIGYRDRGYQPQHFGDGTRLSIL.

The J gene is TRBJ2-7, the V gene TRBV5-4; no clear D. CDR1 is SGHNT and CDR2 is YYREEE in the germline V gene (reference sequence). Between the trimmed V and J ends, which lost 2 bases and 2 bases, there was a span of 11 bases. The CDR3 totals 14 residues. The CDR3 region is CASSLSMVTYEQYF. The CDR3 nucleotides read TGTGCCAGCAGCTTAAGCATGGTCACCTACGAGCAGTACTTC. Drawing the rest from reference TRBV5-4 and TRBJ2-7, the complete variable domain is ETGVTQSPTHLIKTRGQQVTLRCSSQSGHNTVSWYQQALGQGPQFIFQYYREEENGRGNFPPRFSGLQFPNYSSELNVNALELDDSALYLCASSLSMVTYEQYFGPGTRLTVT.

V is TRBV19 and J is TRBJ1-3, with D hard to call. The ends were cut back, 8 bases at V and 0 bases at J, with 8 bases in the middle. CDR1 is LNHDA, CDR2 SQIVND, per germline (reference sequence). The CDR3 totals 13 residues. CDR3 region: CASGAYSGNTIYF. The CDR3 DNA sequence: TGTGCCAGTGGTGCCTACTCTGGAAACACCATATATTTT.

Only one count was recorded for this clone. The chain couples TRBV19 to TRBJ1-1; 9 nucleotides agree with TRBD1. The CDR3 has 17 amino acids. V shed 6 bases, J shed 2 bases, and the junction held 13 bases outside the gene matches. The germline CDR1 and CDR2 sequences are LNHDA and SQIVND (reference sequence). In DNA form, the CDR3 reads TGTGCCAGTAGCATAACCCGGGACAGGGCGGTTAACACTGAAGCTTTCTTT. This codes for CASSITRDRAVNTEAFF.

The chain employs TRBV6-6 and TRBJ1-2, with TRBD1 as a possible D gene (6 bases). This CDR3 spans 14 amino acids. Trimming pared 7 bases from V and 0 bases from J, leaving 12 bases between. Germline assignment: CDR1 MNHNY and CDR2 SVGAGI (reference sequence). CDR3 sequence reads: CASTRTAANYGYTF. In nucleotides, the CDR3 is TGTGCCAGCACCCGGACAGCGGCTAACTATGGCTACACCTTC.

V usage is TRBV5-1 and J usage is TRBJ1-2; D might be TRBD1 (5 bases). V gave up 4 bases and J gave up 8 bases, with 21 bases separating them. The germline V gene encodes CDR1 SGHRS and CDR2 YFSETQ. The CDR3 runs to 15 residues. The CDR3 loop reads CASSPDGQGGFGYTF. In DNA form, the CDR3 reads TGCGCCAGCAGCCCGGACGGGCAGGGTGGATTCGGCTACACCTTC. Together with reference TRBV5-1 and TRBJ1-2, the CDR3 gives the full variable domain: KAGVTQTPRYLIKTRGQQVTLSCSPISGHRSVSWYQQTPGQGLQFLFEYFSETQRNKGNFPGRFSGRQFSNSRSEMNVSTLELGDSALYLCASSPDGQGGFGYTFGSGTRLTVV.

J is TRBJ2-3 and V is TRBV27; 9 bases agree with TRBD2. V gave up 1 base and J gave up 0 bases; unmatched junction bases: 2. The CDR3 extends over 16 amino acids. Per germline, CDR1 MNHEY and CDR2 SMNVEV (reference sequence). The CDR3 is CASSLYAGGSTDTQYF. For the CDR3, the DNA is TGTGCCAGCAGTTTATATGCGGGAGGGAGCACAGATACGCAGTATTTT.

This chain joins TRBV7-6 and TRBJ2-5; possibly TRBD1 or TRBD2 for D (7 bases each). The CDR3 sequence is 14 residues long. Germline-derived CDR1 and CDR2 are SGHVS and FNYEAQ. Trimming took off 5 bases at V and 5 bases at J, with 15 bases between the two ends. DNA for the CDR3: TGTGCCAGCAGCCCCAGGGGGGGTCTGGAGACCCAGTACTTC. Protein product: CASSPRGGLETQYF.

This clone appeared a single time. The chain employs TRBV6-1 and TRBJ1-4; D is unclear. V gave up 5 bases and J gave up 16 bases, with 17 bases separating them. The CDR3 covers 12 residues. Germline V lookup: CDR1 MNHNS, CDR2 SASEGT. CDR3 bases: TGTGCCAGCAGTCCGCCCGGATCATACCCGTTTTTT. Its translation is CASSPPGSYPFF.

The chain carries TRBV18 and TRBJ1-5; D uncertain. V was clipped by 2 bases and J by 4 bases, with 9 bases between them. This CDR3 has 14 amino acids. Looked up from germline, CDR1 is KGHSH and CDR2 is LQKENI. The DNA of the CDR3 is TGTGCCAGCTCACCAGGCGGACGGAATCAGCCCCAGCATTTT. Protein product: CASSPGGRNQPQHF. Full variable domain (rest looked up from reference TRBV18 and TRBJ1-5): NAGVMQNPRHLVRRRGQEARLRCSPMKGHSHVYWYRQLPEEGLKFMVYLQKENIIDESGMPKERFSAEFPKEGPSILRIQQVVRGDSAAYFCASSPGGRNQPQHFGDGTRLSIL.

The J gene is TRBJ1-1, the V gene TRBV9; a weak D match, TRBD1 (6 bases). The CDR3 is 14 amino acids. The ends were cut back, 0 bases at V and 5 bases at J, with 11 bases in the middle. Germline-derived CDR1 and CDR2 are SGDLS and YYNGEE. CDR3 DNA: TGTGCCAGCAGCGTAGATGGGGGCGGGACTGAAGCTTTCTTT. It yields the protein CASSVDGGGTEAFF. Based on the CDR3 plus reference TRBV9 and TRBJ1-1, the full variable domain is DSGVTQTPKHLITATGQRVTLRCSPRSGDLSVYWYQQSLDQGLQFLIQYYNGEERAKGNILERFSAQQFPDLHSELNLSSLELGDSALYFCASSVDGGGTEAFFGQGTRLTVV.

The V call is TRBV7-9, the J call TRBJ1-1; TRBD1 matches 7 bases. Germline CDR1 is SEHNR and CDR2 is FQNEAQ (reference sequence). CDR3 length: 16 amino acids. With V trimmed by 5 bases and J by 1 base, 10 bases remained unmatched. The CDR3 region has the DNA TGTGCCAGCAGCCGATGGGACAGCGCCTCGAACACTGAAGCTTTCTTT. This gives the protein CASSRWDSASNTEAFF.

The genes are TRBV5-4 and TRBJ1-1, with 8 positions matching TRBD1. The CDR3 is 17 residues long. The germline V gene encodes CDR1 SGHNT and CDR2 YYREEE (reference sequence). V dropped 0 bases and J dropped 5; count of bases not matched to a gene: 12. CDR3 sequence reads: CASSLGQGAYHGTEAFF. Written as DNA, the CDR3 is TGTGCCAGCAGCTTGGGTCAGGGGGCTTATCATGGTACTGAAGCTTTCTTT.

The chain is built from TRBV9 and TRBJ2-3, with TRBD2 identical over 10 bases. Germline values: CDR1 SGDLS, CDR2 YYNGEE. This CDR3 has 16 residues. Trimming cost V 0 bases and J 3 bases; bases outside gene matches: 4. The CDR3 loop is CASSVAAGGETDTQYF. The CDR3 bases are TGTGCCAGCAGCGTAGCAGCGGGAGGGGAAACAGATACGCAGTATTTT. The full variable domain, its missing parts supplied by reference TRBV9 and TRBJ2-3, is DSGVTQTPKHLITATGQRVTLRCSPRSGDLSVYWYQQSLDQGLQFLIQYYNGEERAKGNILERFSAQQFPDLHSELNLSSLELGDSALYFCASSVAAGGETDTQYFGPGTRLTVL.

In its sample, this clone was seen once. The V gene is TRBV21-1, the J gene TRBJ2-1. TRBV21-1 is marked as a pseudogene. The CDR3 spans 11 residues. The CDR3 nucleotides are TGTGCCAGCACCCCAACCAATGAGCAGTTCTTC. As protein: CASTPTNEQFF.

The gene calls are TRBV4-1 and TRBJ1-5, with 9 positions matching TRBD1. CDR1 MGHRA and CDR2 YSYEKL come from the germline V gene. The ends lost 5 bases at V and 7 bases at J; junction bases unmatched: 6. The CDR3 has 14 residues. CDR3 sequence: CASSSWTGEQPQHF. The CDR3 region has the DNA TGCGCCAGCAGCTCCTGGACAGGGGAACAGCCCCAGCATTTT.

The rearrangement uses TRBV6-1 and TRBJ1-1, with a tentative D call TRBD1 (5 bases). V lost 6 bases and J 0 bases, leaving 8 bases between the germline ends. The CDR3 runs to 13 residues. Looked up from germline, CDR1 is MNHNS and CDR2 is SASEGT. CDR3 DNA: TGTGCCAGCAGGAGGGGCATGAACACTGAAGCTTTCTTT. It yields the protein CASRRGMNTEAFF.

The chain links TRBV4-1 to TRBJ2-6; D may be TRBD1 (6 bases). This CDR3 contains 17 residues. Trimming cost V 1 base and J 0 bases, with 10 bases left between them. CDR1 is MGHRA and CDR2 is YSYEKL in the germline V gene. Written as DNA, the CDR3 is TGCGCCAGCAGCCAAGGACAGGCCCGCTCTGGGGCCAACGTCCTGACTTTC. Amino acids: CASSQGQARSGANVLTF.

The gene calls are TRBV4-2 and TRBJ2-1; D is perhaps TRBD1 or TRBD2 (5 bases each). The CDR3 is made up of 14 amino acids. Trimming removed 1 base from V and 8 bases from J, with 12 bases in between. Germline V lookup: CDR1 LGHNA, CDR2 YNFKEQ. The CDR3 nucleotides read TGTGCCAGCAGCCAAGTCATGGGGGTGGATGAGCAGTTCTTC. Encoded protein: CASSQVMGVDEQFF.

This chain uses TRBV7-2 with TRBJ2-3; 10 nucleotides line up with TRBD2. The germline gives CDR1 SGHTA, CDR2 FQGNSA. The CDR3 consists of 14 residues. V gave up 4 bases and J gave up 8 bases; unmatched junction bases: 6. This chain's CDR3 is CASSSLAGVSTQYF. The CDR3 coding sequence is TGTGCCAGCAGCTCCCTAGCGGGGGTTAGTACGCAGTATTTT.

The chain is built from TRBV5-1 and TRBJ2-3; D is ambiguous. The CDR3 has 15 amino acids. Trimming stripped 4 bases from V and 1 base from J, with 13 bases between. Germline lookup yields CDR1 SGHRS and CDR2 YFSETQ. This CDR3 reads CASSVAVPRTDTQYF. The DNA of the CDR3 is TGCGCCAGCAGCGTGGCAGTTCCTCGCACAGATACGCAGTATTTT.

This clone was seen more than once but under ten times. The chain carries TRBV2 and TRBJ2-3, with D hard to call. Germline V gene lookup returns CDR1 SNHLY and CDR2 FYNNEI. V lost 6 bases, J lost 5 bases, and 9 bases lay in between. The CDR3 extends over 12 amino acids. As DNA, the CDR3 is TGTGCCAGCAGCTACGCAGGAGATACGCAGTATTTT. This sequence encodes CASSYAGDTQYF.

The chain couples TRBV4-2 to TRBJ2-5; possibly TRBD1 or TRBD2 for D (5 bases each). Trimming removed 3 bases at V and 2 bases at J, with 7 bases between. This CDR3 has 13 residues. The germline CDR1 and CDR2 sequences are LGHNA and YNFKEQ. The CDR3 bases are TGTGCCAGCAGCCAGGGGGATCAAGAGACCCAGTACTTC. Its translation: CASSQGDQETQYF.

CDR3: CASSLVLGNLEQFF. The CDR3 region has the DNA TGTGCCAGCAGCTTAGTATTAGGGAATCTTGAGCAGTTCTTC. The chain joins TRBV7-9 to TRBJ2-1; D not resolved. Trimming pared 1 base from V and 9 bases from J, leaving 13 bases between. CDR1 SEHNR and CDR2 FQNEAQ come from the germline V gene (reference sequence). CDR3 length: 14 residues. Full variable domain (rest looked up from reference TRBV7-9 and TRBJ2-1): DTGVSQNPRHKITKRGQNVTFRCDPISEHNRLYWYRQTLGQGPEFLTYFQNEAQLEKSRLLSDRFSAERPKGSFSTLEIQRTEQGDSAMYLCASSLVLGNLEQFFGPGTRLTVL.

This clone was seen a single time. The rearrangement uses TRBV6-1 and TRBJ2-2; 7 bases match TRBD1. Germline V gene lookup returns CDR1 MNHNS and CDR2 SASEGT. Trimming took 1 base from V and 7 from J; bases not matched to a gene: 9. CDR3 length equals 16 residues. CDR3 residues: CASSEVTGFGDGELFF. The CDR3 bases are TGTGCCAGCAGTGAAGTGACAGGGTTCGGTGACGGGGAGCTGTTTTTT.